This is a list of T cell receptor beta chains from one sample in a study of Ad26.COV2.S vaccination and SARS-CoV-2 variants. Here immunoSEQ multiplex PCR was the method, and the copy in TCRdb shows in-frame clones only, minus some. The sample holds about 350,000 clones, about 88% seen once. The sequences come from peripheral blood, collected in a trial of Ad26.COV2.S vaccine versus placebo. These TCRs come from a person aged 18-65 years who received the Ad26.COV2.S COVID-19 vaccine or a placebo. The CDR3 runs from the conserved cysteine through the conserved F or W. A D gene is named only where the DNA matches it firmly. Clone size appears in some rows only: once, few, many, or a class for an expanded clone.

DNA: TGTGCCAGCAGTTCGGACAGGGGGGTTGGCTACACCTTC
CDR3: CASSSDRGVGYTF
J: TRBJ1-2
D: TRBD1
V: TRBV2
size: -

DNA: TGTGCCTGCAGTCTAGCGGGGAGCTCCTACAATGAGCAGTTCTTC
CDR3: CACSLAGSSYNEQFF
J: TRBJ2-1
D: TRBD2
V: TRBV30
size: once

DNA: TGTGCCTGGAGTGCCGGGGGACTGGTGGATCGTTTTCAGCCCCAGCATTTT
CDR3: CAWSAGGLVDRFQPQHF
J: TRBJ1-5
D: -
V: TRBV30
size: once

DNA: TGTGCCAGCAGCGTTTCGGCGGGAGGGCCTTCCGAGCAGTTCTTC
CDR3: CASSVSAGGPSEQFF
J: TRBJ2-1
D: TRBD2
V: TRBV9
size: -

DNA: TGTGCCAGCAGAGTTCCGGGACAGGGAGGGACTGAAGCTTTCTTT
CDR3: CASRVPGQGGTEAFF
J: TRBJ1-1
D: TRBD1
V: TRBV7-2
size: -

DNA: TGTGCCAGCAGCTCTTGGGGCCGCACAGATACGCAGTATTTT
CDR3: CASSSWGRTDTQYF
J: TRBJ2-3
D: -
V: TRBV5-4
size: -

DNA: TGCAGCGTAACAGGGGACCCTAGCACAGATACGCAGTATTTT
CDR3: CSVTGDPSTDTQYF
J: TRBJ2-3
D: TRBD1
V: TRBV29-1
size: -

DNA: TGTGCCAGCAGTTTGCAGGGGGTGGCGAACACTGAAGCTTTCTTT
CDR3: CASSLQGVANTEAFF
J: TRBJ1-1
D: TRBD1
V: TRBV27
size: -

DNA: TGTGCCAGCAGTAGTCCCACGTTAGCATGGGCCCAGCATTTT
CDR3: CASSSPTLAWAQHF
J: TRBJ1-5
D: -
V: TRBV28
size: -

DNA: TGTGCCAGCAGCTTGGCCAGTGGGGGCACAGATACGCAGTATTTT
CDR3: CASSLASGGTDTQYF
J: TRBJ2-3
D: -
V: TRBV5-6
size: -

DNA: TGTGCCAGCAGCGATACAGGGGCCCGGTCCTCCTACGAGCAGTACTTC
CDR3: CASSDTGARSSYEQYF
J: TRBJ2-7
D: TRBD1
V: TRBV13
size: -

DNA: TGTGCCTGGAGTCTGACAGGGAACACTGAAGCTTTCTTT
CDR3: CAWSLTGNTEAFF
J: TRBJ1-1
D: -
V: TRBV30
size: once

DNA: TGTGCCAGCAGCCCCACGAAGGGTTACCGCCGCGGCTATGGCTACACCTTC
CDR3: CASSPTKGYRRGYGYTF
J: TRBJ1-2
D: -
V: TRBV28
size: -

DNA: TGTGCCAGCAGTTTATGGGCGGGGAGCTACGAGCAGTACTTC
CDR3: CASSLWAGSYEQYF
J: TRBJ2-7
D: -
V: TRBV28
size: many

DNA: TGTGCCAGCAGTGAATATAGGGACCACCAGCCCCAGCATTTT
CDR3: CASSEYRDHQPQHF
J: TRBJ1-5
D: -
V: TRBV6-1
size: -

DNA: TGTGCCACCAGTGAGCCCGGGACTAGCGAAGGGACCTACAATGAGCAGTTCTTC
CDR3: CATSEPGTSEGTYNEQFF
J: TRBJ2-1
D: TRBD2
V: TRBV24-1
size: -

DNA: TGTGCCAGCAGCTTAAAGGGGACTAGCGGGAATGAGCAGTTCTTC
CDR3: CASSLKGTSGNEQFF
J: TRBJ2-1
D: TRBD2
V: TRBV7-9
size: -

DNA: TGTGCCAGCAGCTTTCCGACTCAACCAACTGGAAACACCATATATTTT
CDR3: CASSFPTQPTGNTIYF
J: TRBJ1-3
D: -
V: TRBV5-6
size: -

DNA: TGCGCCAGCAGTGAGGCTAGCGACAATGAGCAGTTCTTC
CDR3: CASSEASDNEQFF
J: TRBJ2-1
D: -
V: TRBV10-1
size: once

DNA: TGTGCCAGCGGACACCAAGAGACCCAGTACTTC
CDR3: CASGHQETQYF
J: TRBJ2-5
D: -
V: TRBV28
size: -

DNA: TGTGCCAGTAGTATCCTGGACAGAGACACCGGGGAGCTGTTTTTT
CDR3: CASSILDRDTGELFF
J: TRBJ2-2
D: -
V: TRBV19
size: -

DNA: TGTGCCAGCAGCTTGCGAAATGGCGAGCAGTACTTC
CDR3: CASSLRNGEQYF
J: TRBJ2-7
D: -
V: TRBV5-5
size: -

DNA: TGTGCCAGCAGTCGCCAGGGAAGATCCCTCCACTTT
CDR3: CASSRQGRSLHF
J: TRBJ1-6
D: -
V: TRBV2
size: -

DNA: TGTGCCAGCAGCTTGCGGGGCGGGGAGACCCAGTACTTC
CDR3: CASSLRGGETQYF
J: TRBJ2-5
D: -
V: TRBV11-3
size: few

DNA: TGTGCCAGCAGTCGCACCGCGGGGCTCGGAAACACCATATATTTT
CDR3: CASSRTAGLGNTIYF
J: TRBJ1-3
D: -
V: TRBV6-5
size: once

DNA: TGCGCCAGCAGCACATGGACACAGTCTTATGGCTACACCTTC
CDR3: CASSTWTQSYGYTF
J: TRBJ1-2
D: -
V: TRBV5-1
size: -

DNA: TGTGCCAGCAGCTTCCTGCCAGGGGTCGGGGAGCTGTTTTTT
CDR3: CASSFLPGVGELFF
J: TRBJ2-2
D: -
V: TRBV11-3
size: -

DNA: TGTGCCAGCAGTGGGGACAGATATGGCTACACCTTC
CDR3: CASSGDRYGYTF
J: TRBJ1-2
D: TRBD1
V: TRBV2
size: -

DNA: TGTGCCAGCAGCTTGGAGGGGGCTCAGCCCCAGCATTTT
CDR3: CASSLEGAQPQHF
J: TRBJ1-5
D: TRBD1
V: TRBV5-4
size: -

DNA: TGTGCCAGCAGTTACTCGAACAGCGGAAACACCATATATTTT
CDR3: CASSYSNSGNTIYF
J: TRBJ1-3
D: -
V: TRBV6-2/TRBV6-3
size: -

DNA: TGTGCCTGGAGTGTATCCGGAAAGGGCAATTCACCCCTCCACTTT
CDR3: CAWSVSGKGNSPLHF
J: TRBJ1-6
D: -
V: TRBV30
size: -

DNA: TGTGCCAGCAGTTACGGACTAGCGGGACTCGGCTACGAGCAGTACTTC
CDR3: CASSYGLAGLGYEQYF
J: TRBJ2-7
D: TRBD2
V: TRBV6-5
size: -

DNA: TGCGCCAGCAGCTTGGGCCAGCAGAACACTGAAGCTTTCTTT
CDR3: CASSLGQQNTEAFF
J: TRBJ1-1
D: -
V: TRBV5-1
size: -

DNA: TGCGCCAGCAGCCCCCTCGCGGGAGGGGCGGGAGAGACCCAGTACTTC
CDR3: CASSPLAGGAGETQYF
J: TRBJ2-5
D: TRBD2
V: TRBV4-1
size: -

DNA: TGTGCCAGCAGACGACAGGGGGCAGGAGAGACCCAGTACTTC
CDR3: CASRRQGAGETQYF
J: TRBJ2-5
D: TRBD1
V: TRBV28
size: -

DNA: TGTGCCAGCACTCCAGGTTCGAGCTCCTATAATTCACCCCTCCACTTT
CDR3: CASTPGSSSYNSPLHF
J: TRBJ1-6
D: -
V: TRBV9
size: -

DNA: TGCGCCAGCAGCCCGGGGACAGACTACAATGAGCAGTTCTTC
CDR3: CASSPGTDYNEQFF
J: TRBJ2-1
D: TRBD1
V: TRBV5-1
size: -

DNA: TGTGCCAGCAGCGCAGGGATGGGGGGCCTTCAAGAGACCCAGTACTTC
CDR3: CASSAGMGGLQETQYF
J: TRBJ2-5
D: -
V: TRBV9
size: -

DNA: TGTGCCAGCAGACAACAGGGTATCACTGAAGCTTTCTTT
CDR3: CASRQQGITEAFF
J: TRBJ1-1
D: -
V: TRBV28
size: -

DNA: TGCGCCAGCAGCCAACGGACAGGGGGCATCTACGAGCAGTACTTC
CDR3: CASSQRTGGIYEQYF
J: TRBJ2-7
D: TRBD1
V: TRBV4-1
size: few

DNA: TGTGCCACCAGTGATTCCAAAACTAGAGCGAACACCGGGGAGCTGTTTTTT
CDR3: CATSDSKTRANTGELFF
J: TRBJ2-2
D: -
V: TRBV24-1
size: -

DNA: TGTGCCAGCAGCTTAGAAGGCGGGAACATTTACGAGCAGTACTTC
CDR3: CASSLEGGNIYEQYF
J: TRBJ2-7
D: -
V: TRBV7-9
size: -

DNA: TGTGCCAGCTCAGATCCCGGCCGAGGGGGGCAAGAGACCCAGTACTTC
CDR3: CASSDPGRGGQETQYF
J: TRBJ2-5
D: -
V: TRBV18
size: -

DNA: TGCGCCAGCAGCCACGAACCCCAGGGGGCGGCGACAGATACGCAGTATTTT
CDR3: CASSHEPQGAATDTQYF
J: TRBJ2-3
D: TRBD1
V: TRBV4-3
size: -

DNA: TGTGCCAGCAGTTACGTCGGGAAAGCTGGGGCCAACGTCCTGACTTTC
CDR3: CASSYVGKAGANVLTF
J: TRBJ2-6
D: -
V: TRBV6-6
size: once

DNA: TGTGCCAGCAGCCAAGGGACTAGTTGGGGGTATTTT
CDR3: CASSQGTSWGYF
J: TRBJ2-3
D: TRBD2
V: TRBV6-2/TRBV6-3
size: few